Shown below are 13 T cell receptor beta chains from a single sample sequenced in a study of T cells after yellow fever vaccination. TCRdb ran MiXCR on the 5' RACE reads and lists one entry per CDR3 protein. The sample consists of under 550,000 distinct CDR3 sequences, less than 25% of them appearing once. Sequencing was performed on PBMCs, taken less than 25 days after the first yellow fever vaccination. These receptors were collected from a man between 18 and 29 years old who received the YFV17D yellow fever vaccine.

This chain connects TRBV18 to TRBJ1-1; TRBD1 is a possible D gene (6 bases). Germline lookup yields CDR1 KGHSH and CDR2 LQKENI. The CDR3 consists of 15 residues. Trimming removed 3 bases from V and 1 base from J, with 12 bases in between. This CDR3 reads CASSPSGQPNTEAFF. DNA for the CDR3: TGTGCCAGCTCACCCAGCGGACAGCCGAACACTGAAGCTTTCTTT.

The chain employs TRBV2 and TRBJ1-1; D gene ambiguous. Per germline, CDR1 SNHLY and CDR2 FYNNEI. This CDR3 has 13 residues. Trimming took 4 bases from V and 3 from J, leaving 9 bases between them. CDR3 sequence: CASSGVRDTEAFF. The CDR3 bases are TGTGCCAGCAGTGGCGTAAGGGACACTGAAGCTTTCTTT.

The V and J genes are TRBV7-9 and TRBJ1-5; D gene ambiguous. The CDR3 sequence is 13 residues long. Per the germline V gene, CDR1 is SEHNR and CDR2 is FQNEAQ (reference sequence). V shed 1 base and J shed 4 bases, with 5 bases lying between them. The CDR3 reads CASSLGANQPQHF. The CDR3 nucleotides read TGTGCCAGCAGCTTAGGCGCAAATCAGCCCCAGCATTTT.

This clonotype has only a few counts. The gene calls are TRBV7-9 and TRBJ2-2, with 7 bases that match TRBD2. V lost 4 bases to trimming and J lost 6 bases; unmatched junction nucleotides: 8. CDR1 and CDR2 from the germline V gene are SEHNR and FQNEAQ (reference sequence). This CDR3 region has 15 residues. The CDR3: CASSSPGGSAGELFF. CDR3 DNA sequence: TGTGCCAGCAGCTCGCCGGGAGGAAGTGCCGGGGAGCTGTTTTTT.

This chain links TRBV19 with TRBJ2-7, with a tentative D call TRBD1 (6 bases). The CDR3 loop spans 15 amino acids. Germline-derived CDR1 and CDR2 are LNHDA and SQIVND (reference sequence). Trimming took 4 bases from V and 0 from J, leaving 13 bases between them. DNA for the CDR3: TGTGCCAGTAGTAGCTACAGGGATAGCTCCTACGAGCAGTACTTC. It translates to CASSSYRDSSYEQYF.

V usage is TRBV27 and J usage is TRBJ1-4; weak D call: TRBD1 (5 bases). With 5 bases removed from V and 6 bases from J, the gap between germline ends came to 13 bases. The CDR3 spans 14 residues. In germline, CDR1 is MNHEY, CDR2 SMNVEV (reference sequence). This chain's CDR3 is CASSAWGPDEKLFF. The CDR3 DNA sequence: TGTGCCAGCAGTGCGTGGGGACCTGATGAAAAACTGTTTTTT.

This clonotype came up a few times. The chain joins TRBV4-1 to TRBJ2-2; weak D call: TRBD2 (7 bases). CDR3 length equals 18 residues. The V gene lost 6 bases and the J gene lost 2 bases, with 22 bases spanning the gap. CDR1 is MGHRA and CDR2 is YSYEKL in the germline V gene. The CDR3 coding sequence is TGCGCCAGCAGTCTACGACAAAGGGGGGGACTAAACACCGGGGAGCTGTTTTTT. Translation: CASSLRQRGGLNTGELFF.

The CDR3 coding sequence is TGTGCCAGCAGCCCTTCTGGGGCGGCGGTCCTCGCCGCCACTGAAGCTTTCTTT. It codes for CASSPSGAAVLAATEAFF. This rearrangement joins TRBV3-1 to TRBJ1-1; D perhaps matches TRBD1 (5 bases). Germline CDR1 and CDR2: LGHDT and YNNKEL (reference sequence). The CDR3 is 18 residues long. V lost 4 bases to trimming and J lost 4 bases, with 25 bases between them.

This clonotype was counted only a few times. The V and J genes are TRBV6-5 and TRBJ1-1; 9 nucleotides align to TRBD1. Looked up from germline, CDR1 is MNHEY and CDR2 is SVGAGI. This CDR3 has 15 residues. The ends lost 4 bases at V and 4 bases at J; junction bases unmatched: 7. In nucleotides, the CDR3 is TGTGCCAGCAGTTCCGACGGGACAGGGAGCACTGAAGCTTTCTTT. Protein: CASSSDGTGSTEAFF.

This clonotype has a handful of counts. CDR3 in DNA: TGCAGCCCCGGGGCCTACACCTTC. Its translation: CSPGAYTF. The chain carries TRBV29-1 and TRBJ1-2; TRBD1 might be the D (5 bases). Trimming shortened V by 8 bases and J by 10 bases, and 8 bases separated the two germline ends. Per germline, CDR1 SQVTM and CDR2 ANQGSEA. This CDR3 spans 8 amino acids.

This clonotype turned up a few times. This rearrangement joins TRBV29-1 to TRBJ2-3; possible D gene TRBD1, 5 bases. The CDR3 is 12 residues long. V lost 2 bases and J lost 5, with 8 bases in between. Per the germline V gene, CDR1 is SQVTM and CDR2 is ANQGSEA. This CDR3 reads CSVETQGDTQYF. In nucleotides, the CDR3 is TGCAGCGTTGAAACTCAGGGAGATACGCAGTATTTT.

This clonotype was counted between two and nine times. This chain connects TRBV29-1 to TRBJ1-2; possibly TRBD1 for D (5 bases). CDR3 size: 15 residues. Trimming pared 3 bases from V and 3 bases from J, leaving 17 bases between. Germline assignment: CDR1 SQVTM and CDR2 ANQGSEA. In nucleotides, the CDR3 is TGCAGCGTTGATGCGCGGGGCATGGGGGACTATGGCTACACCTTC. This sequence encodes CSVDARGMGDYGYTF.

This clonotype is a singleton in its sample. V gene TRBV4-3 combines with J gene TRBJ2-3; D ambiguous. Looked up from germline, CDR1 is LGHNA and CDR2 is YSLEER. Trimming pared 0 bases from V and 0 bases from J, leaving 7 bases between. The CDR3 consists of 15 residues. The CDR3 spells CASSQEITSTDTQYF. DNA for the CDR3: TGCGCCAGCAGCCAAGAGATTACTAGCACAGATACGCAGTATTTT.